These T cell receptor beta chains were read from a single sample in a study of response to subunit inactivated influenza vaccine. In TCRdb, the RT-PCR reads were re-called with MiXCR into one record per CDR3 protein. Of about 650,000 distinct CDR3 sequences listed, 12% to 15% are singletons. The source was PBMCs from blood, collected 14 days before vaccination. The receptors derive from a man aged 50 or older who received an inactivated influenza vaccine. CDR3s include the opening cysteine and the closing phenylalanine or tryptophan. Fields, in order: clone size, J gene, V gene, D gene, CDR3 DNA, CDR3 protein. A D gene is named only where the DNA matches it firmly. The listing skips clone size in some rows; elsewhere it reads once, few, many or a size class.

>-|TRBJ1-2|TRBV6-2/TRBV6-3|-
TGTGCCAGCAGCCGTACTACAAGGAGCTATGGCTACACCTTC
CASSRTTRSYGYTF
>-|TRBJ2-1|TRBV29-1|TRBD2
TGCAGCGTTGTGAGGCGGGAGGCCCCCAACAATGAGCAGTTCTTC
CSVVRREAPNNEQFF
>few|TRBJ2-5|TRBV5-6|-
TGTGCCAGCAGCTGGGGACTTGAAGAGACCCAGTACTTC
CASSWGLEETQYF
>-|TRBJ2-1|TRBV4-1|-
TGCGCCAGCAGCCAAGGGCAGGGCGCTGGGAATGAGCAGTTCTTC
CASSQGQGAGNEQFF
>few|TRBJ2-5|TRBV20-1|-
TGCAGTGCCCGTAGGCTGGGGGGGCGGGGAGAGACCCAGTACTTC
CSARRLGGRGETQYF
>many|TRBJ1-5|TRBV12-3/TRBV12-4|-
TGTGCCAGCAGTTTAACGAGGGGGCCCCAGCATTTT
CASSLTRGPQHF
>-|TRBJ1-1|TRBV7-9|-
TGTGCCAGCAGCCCCTATGCGGTGAACACTGAAGCTTTCTTT
CASSPYAVNTEAFF
>many|TRBJ1-1|TRBV11-2|-
TGTGCCAGCAGCTTGGGATTTGAAGCTTTCTTT
CASSLGFEAFF
>many|TRBJ1-5|TRBV12-3/TRBV12-4|-
TGTGCCAGCAGTTTAGGTGGAAAGCAGCCCCAGCATTTT
CASSLGGKQPQHF
>-|TRBJ2-7|TRBV20-1|-
TGCAGTGCTAAGGAGGGCTACGAGCAGTACTTC
CSAKEGYEQYF
>few|TRBJ2-5|TRBV27|-
TGTGCCAGCAGTCTCGGGGTTCCCACGGAGACCCAGTACTTC
CASSLGVPTETQYF
>few|TRBJ1-2|TRBV28|-
TGTGCCAGCAGTTTTAGTCCCTCGTACGGCTACACCTTC
CASSFSPSYGYTF
>many|TRBJ2-3|TRBV5-1|-
TGCGCCAGCACCAGAGGGGATAGCACAGATACGCAGTATTTT
CASTRGDSTDTQYF
>few|TRBJ2-5|TRBV5-5|TRBD1
TGTGCCAGCAGCTCCGACAGGGAAGGAGGAGAGACCCAGTACTTC
CASSSDREGGETQYF
>many|TRBJ1-6|TRBV5-1|-
TGCGCCAGCAGCTTGGGCGGCGAACCTCCCCTCCACTTT
CASSLGGEPPLHF
>-|TRBJ2-2|TRBV4-3|TRBD1
TGCGCCAGCAGCCAAGAGGGGTACAGGGGCACCGGGGAGCTGTTTTTT
CASSQEGYRGTGELFF
>few|TRBJ2-7|TRBV12-3/TRBV12-4|-
TGTGCCAGCAGTTCGGACAGCTACTCCTACGAGCAGTACTTC
CASSSDSYSYEQYF